The T cell receptor (beta chain) described here comes from a study of T cells after yellow fever vaccination. The wider study: Low-cell-number fractions were prepared with SMART-Seq v4 Ultra Low Input.

The study's findings and limits: A small proportion of clonotypes was detected in both the CD4 and CD8 compartments. A faster peak, day 5 versus 15, was reached by the weaker secondary response.

The germline gives CDR1 GTSNPN, CDR2 SVGIG (reference sequence). Trimming removed 1 base at V and 0 bases at J, with 13 bases between. The CDR3 is 16 residues long. A note on this clonotype: Its specificity is not known.

TCRdb re-derived calls from the 5' RACE reads in MiXCR, one entry per CDR3 protein. The sample yields 450,000 to 600,000 distinct CDR3 sequences, approximately 13% seen once. The chain uses TRBV30 and TRBJ2-1; D is perhaps TRBD1 or TRBD2 (5 bases each). This TCR was recovered from a man younger than 45 who received the YFV17D yellow fever vaccine. The sequencing used PBMCs, collected on the day of the yellow fever booster vaccination. CDR3 DNA sequence: TGTGCCTGGAGTGCAGGGAGACACCTCTCCTACAATGAGCAGTTCTTC. Residues: CAWSAGRHLSYNEQFF.